This T cell receptor (beta chain) came from a study of blood T cell repertoires in COVID-19. Whole-study context: Sources were T cells, B-cell-depleted T cells, or PBMCs; the material itself was cDNA or gDNA.

Clones were read by immunoSEQ multiplex PCR, and TCRdb kept only the in-frame ones, dropping some. This table has hundreds of thousands of clones, roughly nine tenths appearing once. This CDR3 comprises 12 residues. Trimming pared 5 bases from V and 3 bases from J, leaving 7 bases between. The chain carries TRBV12-3 or TRBV12-4 and TRBJ1-1, with D hard to call. This receptor was taken from a woman in her forties or fifties in a cohort exposed to, infected with or recovered from COVID-19 (not recorded which). The sequencing input was PBMCs or T cells enriched from blood (not recorded which). DNA of the CDR3: TGTGCCAGCAGTCCCCGGGACACTGAAGCTTTCTTT. This encodes CASSPRDTEAFF.